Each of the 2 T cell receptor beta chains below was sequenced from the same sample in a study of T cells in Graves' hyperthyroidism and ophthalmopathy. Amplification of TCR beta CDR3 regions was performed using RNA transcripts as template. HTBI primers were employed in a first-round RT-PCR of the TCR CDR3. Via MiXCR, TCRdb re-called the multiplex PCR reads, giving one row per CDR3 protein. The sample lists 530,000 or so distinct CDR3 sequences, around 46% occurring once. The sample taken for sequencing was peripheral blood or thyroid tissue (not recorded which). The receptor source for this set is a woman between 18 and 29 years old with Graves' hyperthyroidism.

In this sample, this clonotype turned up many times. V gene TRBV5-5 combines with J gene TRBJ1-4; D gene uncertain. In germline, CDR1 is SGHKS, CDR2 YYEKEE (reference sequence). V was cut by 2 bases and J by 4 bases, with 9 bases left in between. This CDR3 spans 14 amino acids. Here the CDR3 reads CASSLTAINEKLFF. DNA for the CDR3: TGTGCCAGCAGCTTAACAGCTATTAATGAAAAACTGTTTTTT. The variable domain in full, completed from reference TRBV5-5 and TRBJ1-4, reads DAGVTQSPTHLIKTRGQQVTLRCSPISGHKSVSWYQQVLGQGPQFIFQYYEKEERGRGNFPDRFSARQFPNYSSELNVNALLLGDSALYLCASSLTAINEKLFFGSGTQLSVL.

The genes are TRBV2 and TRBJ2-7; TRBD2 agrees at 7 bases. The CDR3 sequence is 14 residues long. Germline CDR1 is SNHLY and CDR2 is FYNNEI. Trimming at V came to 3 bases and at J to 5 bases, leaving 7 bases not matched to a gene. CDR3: CASSEGGRLNEQYF. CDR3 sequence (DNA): TGTGCCAGCAGTGAGGGCGGGAGACTGAACGAGCAGTACTTC.